The present entry profiles one TCR beta chain with its context. What it binds is unknown. The data derive from a study of shared clonotypes between healthy human individuals. Overall study: Three plates were used per donor for CD4 naive, three for CD4 memory, two for CD8 naive and one for CD8 memory. Findings of the study overall: What rarefaction showed was incomplete sorted-subset sequencing despite large depth. Generally, naive subsets came out with larger estimated richness than memory subsets.

CD45RO-negative, CCR7-selected cells formed the naive CD8 fraction, which excluded terminally differentiated effector memory CD45RA+ cells. Sorted-subset replicate PCRs used about 180 ng DNA, approximately 27,000 T cell genomes. TCRdb keeps only in-frame clones here, not all; method: immunoSEQ multiplex PCR. The sample holds some 2,100,000 clones, approximately 94% seen once. Looked up from germline, CDR1 is MNHNS and CDR2 is SASEGT. After removal of 2 bases from V and 4 bases from J, the junction contained 3 bases not matched to a gene. CDR3 length: 14 amino acids. The genes are TRBV6-1 and TRBJ2-7, with TRBD1 identical over 9 bases. This TCR was recovered from a man between 18 and 35 years old in good health. Some clones in this sample may be carry-over from other donors' samples. The specimen was naive CD8+ T cells from PBMCs. The CDR3 nucleotides read TGTGCCAGCAGTGAACCCGGGACAGGGTACGAGCAGTACTTC. Translated, it gives CASSEPGTGYEQYF.